This entry lists 13 T cell receptor beta chains sequenced from one sample in a study of response to subunit inactivated influenza vaccine. TCRdb fed the RT-PCR reads into MiXCR, producing one record per CDR3 protein. This table holds 650,000 to 700,000 distinct CDR3 sequences, roughly 14% found once. The sequences come from PBMCs from blood, collected approximately 13 days after vaccination. Receptors originate from a man in his fifties or sixties who received an inactivated influenza vaccine.

The V call is TRBV6-1, the J call TRBJ2-4; 11 bases are a match to TRBD1. Looked up from germline, CDR1 is MNHNS and CDR2 is SASEGT. This CDR3 is built from 17 residues. The V gene end was trimmed by 9 bases and the J gene end by 7 bases; junction bases not matched to a gene: 17. The CDR3 protein is CASSRAGQGALGNIQYF. DNA for the CDR3: TGTGCCAGTAGTAGAGCAGGACAGGGGGCGCTTGGGAACATTCAGTACTTC.

The chain combines TRBV7-2 with TRBJ2-5; D is uncertain. This CDR3 contains 13 residues. Trimming cost V 3 bases and J 2 bases, with 7 bases left between them. The germline CDR1 and CDR2 sequences are SGHTA and FQGNSA. The CDR3 here is CASSFFGQETQYF. DNA for the CDR3: TGTGCCAGCAGCTTTTTTGGGCAAGAGACCCAGTACTTC.

The J gene is TRBJ2-1, the V gene TRBV11-3, with TRBD2 as a possible D gene (5 bases). Germline CDR1 and CDR2: SGHNT and YENEEA. The length of the CDR3 is 13 residues. Trimming left V 5 bases short and J 4 bases short, with 9 bases between. CDR3 region: CASSPGMYNEQFF. The CDR3 region has the DNA TGTGCCAGCAGCCCGGGAATGTACAATGAGCAGTTCTTC.

This clonotype has more than one count but fewer than ten. The CDR3: CAISQTAASYEQYF. CDR3 in DNA: TGTGCCATCAGTCAGACCGCTGCCTCCTACGAGCAGTACTTC. The rearrangement joins TRBV10-3 to TRBJ2-7; D is unclear. V dropped 5 bases and J dropped 0 bases, with 11 bases sitting between them. Per the germline V gene, CDR1 is ENHRY and CDR2 is SYGVKD. The CDR3 has 14 amino acids.

The V gene is TRBV3-1, the J gene TRBJ2-1; no reliable D call. Per the germline V gene, CDR1 is LGHDT and CDR2 is YNNKEL (reference sequence). The ends were cut back, 1 base at V and 7 bases at J, with 11 bases in the middle. The CDR3 contains 14 residues. CDR3 in amino acids: CASSQVAPKNEQFF. The CDR3 DNA is TGTGCCAGCAGCCAAGTAGCCCCCAAGAATGAGCAGTTCTTC.

The sample holds a few counts of this clonotype. This rearrangement joins TRBV7-2 to TRBJ2-7; TRBD2 is a possible D gene (5 bases). The CDR3 has 16 amino acids. Germline V gives CDR1 SGHTA, CDR2 FQGNSA. V shed 3 bases and J shed 0 bases, with 15 bases lying between them. The CDR3 nucleotides are TGTGCCAGCAGCTTTAACTTGTGGGAGAGCTCCTACGAGCAGTACTTC. Its protein product is CASSFNLWESSYEQYF.

This clonotype has a handful of counts. The chain is built from TRBV7-2 and TRBJ2-1; 14 bases map to TRBD2. Trimming cost V 5 bases and J 8 bases; bases outside gene matches: 5. The CDR3 contains 15 residues. Germline CDR1 is SGHTA and CDR2 is FQGNSA. Here the CDR3 DNA reads TGTGCCAGCAGCCTGACTAGCGGGGGGGCGTATGAGCAGTTCTTC. Its protein product is CASSLTSGGAYEQFF.

This clonotype was picked up many times. The chain recombines TRBV12-3 or TRBV12-4 with TRBJ2-2, with no clear D. The length of the CDR3 is 11 residues. V gave up 3 bases and J gave up 7 bases, with 3 bases separating them. This CDR3 is CASSLDGELFF. In nucleotides, the CDR3 is TGTGCCAGCAGTTTGGACGGGGAGCTGTTTTTT.

The V gene is TRBV5-1, the J gene TRBJ2-5, with D perhaps being TRBD1 or TRBD2 (5 bases each). The CDR3 is 13 amino acids. Between the trimmed V and J ends, which lost 5 bases and 5 bases, there was a span of 13 bases. Per the germline V gene, CDR1 is SGHRS and CDR2 is YFSETQ. The CDR3, as DNA: TGCGCCAGCAGTCCCGCGTGGGGGGAGACCCAGTACTTC. Its protein is CASSPAWGETQYF.

The chain employs TRBV6-5 and TRBJ2-5; a possible D gene is TRBD2 (6 bases). Germline assignment: CDR1 MNHEY and CDR2 SVGAGI. CDR3 size: 14 residues. Trimming stripped 0 bases from V and 13 bases from J, with 18 bases between. The CDR3 loop is CASSYSYDAGNSYF. As DNA, the CDR3 is TGTGCCAGCAGTTACTCATACGACGCGGGGAACTCGTACTTC.

In its sample, this clonotype was seen a few times. The V and J genes are TRBV20-1 and TRBJ1-5; 7 bases map to TRBD1. Germline-derived CDR1 and CDR2 are DFQATT and SNEGSKA (reference sequence). V dropped 6 bases and J dropped 7; count of bases not matched to a gene: 15. The CDR3 loop spans 15 amino acids. This CDR3 is CSAKQTGLVGQPQHF. Here the CDR3 DNA reads TGCAGTGCAAAGCAGACAGGGTTGGTAGGGCAGCCCCAGCATTTT.

This chain connects TRBV7-2 to TRBJ2-3, with TRBD2 matching over 9 bases. The CDR3 sequence is 16 residues long. Trimming removed 2 bases from V and 5 bases from J; junction bases left unmatched: 8. Looked up from germline, CDR1 is SGHTA and CDR2 is FQGNSA. The CDR3 nucleotides are TGTGCCAGCAGCTTAACCGGGACTAGCATCGGAGATACGCAGTATTTT. Amino acid sequence: CASSLTGTSIGDTQYF.

This clonotype came up a few times. CDR3 sequence reads: CASSDSDNTEAFF. CDR3 in DNA: TGTGCCAGCAGTGACTCAGACAACACTGAAGCTTTCTTT. The rearrangement uses TRBV6-4 and TRBJ1-1, with no clear D. The CDR3 consists of 13 residues. Trimming shortened V by 0 bases and J by 2 bases, and 4 bases separated the two germline ends. CDR1 MRHNA and CDR2 SNTAGT come from the germline V gene.